Below are 28 T cell receptor beta chains sequenced from a single sample in a study of cytomegalovirus exposure and HLA in healthy donors. With 60 Vbeta and 13 Jbeta primers, the PCR was carried out. The table came from immunoSEQ multiplex PCR; TCRdb's copy has only in-frame clones and leaves some out. The sample yields fewer than 200,000 clones, around 80% seen once. The source material was PBMCs. All receptors derive from a man between 35 and 55 years old in good health and CMV-seronegative.

The DNA for the CDR3 is TGTGCCAGCAGTGGGACAGCATATAGCAATCAGCCCCAGCATTTT. Amino acids: CASSGTAYSNQPQHF. The V call is TRBV28, the J call TRBJ1-5; TRBD1 matches at 7 bases. Germline CDR1 MDHEN, CDR2 SYDVKM. The V and J ends lost 5 bases and 0 bases, in that order; junction bases with no gene match: 4. This CDR3 comprises 15 residues.

The chain joins TRBV21-1 to TRBJ1-2; whether TRBD1, the table's D call, matches the DNA was not checked. TRBV21-1 is recorded as a pseudogene. The CDR3 extends over 15 amino acids. CDR3 region: CASSKALGQADGYTF. Written as DNA, the CDR3 is TGTGCCAGCAGCAAAGCGCTGGGGCAGGCAGATGGCTACACCTTC.

This chain uses TRBV30 with TRBJ1-2, with D unresolved. V was trimmed by 5 bases and J by 5 bases, leaving 9 bases between them. Per germline, CDR1 GTSNPN and CDR2 SVGIG (reference sequence). The CDR3 contains 11 residues. CDR3 in amino acids: CAWVNSYGYTF. The CDR3 bases are TGTGCCTGGGTTAACAGTTATGGCTACACCTTC. Full variable domain (outside the CDR3, taken from reference TRBV30 and TRBJ1-2): SQTIHQWPATLVQPVGSPLSLECTVEGTSNPNLYWYRQAAGRGLQLLFYSVGIGQISSEVPQNLSASRPQDRQFILSSKKLLLSDSGFYLCAWVNSYGYTFGSGTRLTVV.

The chain recombines TRBV27 with TRBJ2-3, with a tentative D call TRBD2 (5 bases). The CDR3 sequence is 15 residues long. Germline-derived CDR1 and CDR2 are MNHEY and SMNVEV (reference sequence). V lost 6 bases, J lost 3 bases, and 16 bases lay in between. The CDR3 nucleotides read TGTGCCAGCAGCCGCCTACGGGGAGTGACAGATACGCAGTATTTT. Its translation: CASSRLRGVTDTQYF.

V gene TRBV6-4 combines with J gene TRBJ1-4, with TRBD1 as a possible D gene (6 bases). V was trimmed by 2 bases and J by 7 bases, leaving 23 bases between them. Per the germline V gene, CDR1 is MRHNA and CDR2 is SNTAGT. The CDR3 has 18 amino acids. DNA of the CDR3: TGTGCCAGCAGTGACACGGCTTCTACAGGGAAAAGGAGTGAAAAACTGTTTTTT. Translation gives CASSDTASTGKRSEKLFF.

J is TRBJ1-6 and V is TRBV30; D is unresolved. V was pared by 2 bases and J by 8 bases, with 10 bases between. Germline CDR1 and CDR2: GTSNPN and SVGIG (reference sequence). The CDR3 extends over 13 amino acids. The CDR3 here is CAWSLQRDSPLHF. CDR3 DNA: TGTGCCTGGAGTCTTCAGAGGGATTCACCCCTCCACTTT.

The chain joins TRBV27 to TRBJ2-7, with 12 bases identical to TRBD2. The CDR3 consists of 21 residues. With V trimmed by 2 bases and J by 1 base, 18 bases remained unmatched. CDR1 is MNHEY, CDR2 SMNVEV, per germline (reference sequence). The CDR3 DNA follows: TGTGCCAGCAGTTTAGCAGGGTCCTCTCTAGCGGGAGGGCCGACGTCCTACGAGCAGTACTTC. It translates to CASSLAGSSLAGGPTSYEQYF.

The chain couples TRBV29-1 to TRBJ1-2; possible D gene TRBD1, 5 bases. The CDR3 extends over 17 amino acids. V shed 5 bases and J shed 0 bases, with 22 bases lying between them. Germline CDR1 reads SQVTM; CDR2 reads ANQGSEA. The CDR3 is CSVRENRPKKANYGYTF. In DNA form, the CDR3 reads TGCAGCGTTCGCGAAAACAGGCCCAAAAAAGCTAACTATGGCTACACCTTC.

The V and J genes are TRBV5-1 and TRBJ1-1; 7 bases match TRBD1. Trimming cost V 3 bases and J 4 bases; bases outside gene matches: 6. CDR1 SGHRS and CDR2 YFSETQ come from the germline V gene. The CDR3 runs to 14 residues. The DNA for the CDR3 is TGCGCCAGCAGCTCGGGACAGTACTCCACTGAAGCTTTCTTT. This encodes CASSSGQYSTEAFF.

The rearrangement joins TRBV2 to TRBJ1-5; 8 nucleotides line up with TRBD1. Trimming removed 5 bases from V and 2 bases from J; junction bases left unmatched: 2. Per the germline V gene, CDR1 is SNHLY and CDR2 is FYNNEI. This CDR3 is 14 amino acids long. CDR3 loop: CASSQGAGNQPQHF. The CDR3, as DNA: TGTGCCAGCAGTCAGGGGGCTGGCAATCAGCCCCAGCATTTT. Filled out from reference TRBV2 and TRBJ1-5, the complete variable domain reads EPEVTQTPSHQVTQMGQEVILRCVPISNHLYFYWYRQILGQKVEFLVSFYNNEISEKSEIFDDQFSVERPDGSNFTLKIRSTKLEDSAMYFCASSQGAGNQPQHFGDGTRLSIL.

The chain has TRBV25-1 and TRBJ2-3, with TRBD2 matching over 8 bases. Unmatched junction bases numbered 10, after V lost 8 bases and J lost 6 bases. Germline V gene data show CDR1 as MGHDK and CDR2 as SYGVNS. The CDR3 length is 14 residues. The CDR3 bases are TGTGCCAGCTCACAACTGACTAGCGAGGATACGCAGTATTTT. This gives the protein CASSQLTSEDTQYF.

This clone showed up just once. The chain links TRBV10-3 to TRBJ2-1; TRBD2 is a possible D gene (6 bases). Germline CDR1 is ENHRY and CDR2 is SYGVKD. The V gene lost 4 bases and the J gene lost 7 bases, with 11 bases spanning the gap. The CDR3 has 13 residues. The CDR3 protein is CAISVEGRNEQFF. The CDR3 nucleotides read TGTGCCATCAGTGTGGAGGGCAGAAATGAGCAGTTCTTC.

This chain uses TRBV27 with TRBJ1-2; 7 nucleotides align to TRBD1. The CDR3 consists of 14 residues. The germline CDR1 and CDR2 sequences are MNHEY and SMNVEV (reference sequence). The ends lost 2 bases at V and 4 bases at J; junction bases unmatched: 4. The CDR3 DNA reads as TGTGCCAGCAGTTTAGTAGCAGGGGGCTATGGCTACACCTTC. The encoded protein is CASSLVAGGYGYTF.

V and J are TRBV7-9 and TRBJ1-4; D not resolved. Trimming removed 3 bases from V and 5 bases from J, with 7 bases in between. From germline, CDR1 is SEHNR and CDR2 FQNEAQ (reference sequence). There are 13 residues in the CDR3. CDR3 in amino acids: CASSFEQNEKLFF. The CDR3 bases are TGTGCCAGCAGCTTCGAACAAAATGAAAAACTGTTTTTT.

The gene calls are TRBV19 and TRBJ2-3; the match to TRBD1 covers 7 bases. Germline loops: CDR1 LNHDA, CDR2 SQIVND (reference sequence). J gave up 4 bases and V 5 bases, and 3 bases lay outside the gene matches. The CDR3 length is 13 residues. The DNA of the CDR3 is TGTGCCAGTAGTGAAGGGGGCGCAGATACGCAGTATTTT. Amino acid sequence: CASSEGGADTQYF.

The V gene is TRBV5-4, the J gene TRBJ2-2; possible D gene TRBD1, 5 bases. CDR1 SGHNT and CDR2 YYREEE come from the germline V gene (reference sequence). The CDR3 is 16 residues long. Trimming took off 4 bases at V and 1 base at J, with 14 bases between the two ends. CDR3 amino acids: CASSTGGRRNTGELFF. Here the CDR3 DNA reads TGTGCCAGCAGCACAGGTGGACGGAGGAACACCGGGGAGCTGTTTTTT.

This chain joins TRBV7-9 and TRBJ1-3, with TRBD1 as a possible D gene (5 bases). The CDR3 length is 15 residues. Trimming stripped 5 bases from V and 4 bases from J, with 15 bases between. Germline-derived CDR1 and CDR2 are SEHNR and FQNEAQ (reference sequence). CDR3 DNA: TGTGCCAGCAGCAGAGGCAGGGTGTACGGAAACACCATATATTTT. Its translation is CASSRGRVYGNTIYF. The whole variable domain, remainder taken from reference TRBV7-9 and TRBJ1-3, is DTGVSQNPRHKITKRGQNVTFRCDPISEHNRLYWYRQTLGQGPEFLTYFQNEAQLEKSRLLSDRFSAERPKGSFSTLEIQRTEQGDSAMYLCASSRGRVYGNTIYFGEGSWLTVV.

This clone was found once. The genes are TRBV6-5 and TRBJ1-1; TRBD1 might be the D (5 bases). Germline V gene data show CDR1 as MNHEY and CDR2 as SVGAGI. The CDR3 totals 13 residues. Trimming pared 8 bases from V and 4 bases from J, leaving 14 bases between. This CDR3 reads CASQPGGATEAFF. The CDR3 DNA sequence: TGTGCCAGCCAACCGGGGGGAGCCACTGAAGCTTTCTTT.

On this clone: A junction end diverges from the germline sequence, so it may reflect a read error. The chain is built from TRBV7-9 and TRBJ2-7; 7 nucleotides match TRBD1. CDR1 is SEHNR and CDR2 is FQNEAQ in the germline V gene (reference sequence). The length of the CDR3 is 14 residues. CDR3 DNA: TGTTCCAGCAGCTCAGGGGGTCGGGGCTACGAGCAGTACTTC. As protein: CSSSSGGRGYEQYF.

V and J are TRBV19 and TRBJ1-6; D not resolved. V was trimmed by 1 base and J by 6 bases, leaving 10 bases between them. The CDR3 covers 15 residues. The germline gives CDR1 LNHDA, CDR2 SQIVND (reference sequence). In DNA, the CDR3 is TGTGCCAGTAGTATAGGCCGGGATGTTAATTCACCCCTCCACTTT. This encodes CASSIGRDVNSPLHF.

The rearrangement joins TRBV27 to TRBJ1-1; no definite D call. CDR3 length equals 12 residues. From germline, CDR1 is MNHEY and CDR2 SMNVEV (reference sequence). CDR3 DNA sequence: TGTCCCCTCGCGCCCATGAACACTGAAGCTTTCTTT. Protein sequence: CPLAPMNTEAFF.

V and J are TRBV7-9 and TRBJ2-5; the match to TRBD1 covers 8 bases. CDR1 and CDR2 (germline): SEHNR, FQNEAQ (reference sequence). The trim removed 5 bases at V and 5 bases at J, leaving 10 bases unmatched. The CDR3 covers 15 residues. The CDR3 protein is CASSSRDRSWETQYF. As DNA, the CDR3 is TGTGCCAGCAGCAGCCGGGACAGGTCCTGGGAGACCCAGTACTTC.

The chain carries TRBV5-5 and TRBJ1-1; D is undetermined. This CDR3 has 14 residues. CDR1 is SGHKS and CDR2 is YYEKEE in the germline V gene (reference sequence). The ends were cut back, 3 bases at V and 0 bases at J, with 9 bases in the middle. DNA for the CDR3: TGTGCCAGCAGCTCCTTAAGCTTGAACACTGAAGCTTTCTTT. It is translated as CASSSLSLNTEAFF.

This rearrangement joins TRBV27 to TRBJ2-2, with D perhaps matching TRBD1 (6 bases). V lost 5 bases, J lost 7 bases, and 20 bases lay in between. The length of the CDR3 is 16 residues. Germline lookup yields CDR1 MNHEY and CDR2 SMNVEV (reference sequence). CDR3 DNA: TGTGCCAGCAGTCCCTCGGCAGGGGAGTTGAACGGGGAGCTGTTTTTT. Encoded protein: CASSPSAGELNGELFF.

About this clone itself: The sample carries other DNA sequences with the same CDR3. The chain joins TRBV27 to TRBJ2-7, with D hard to call. The CDR3 sequence is 14 residues long. V lost 1 base and J lost 4, with 11 bases in between. CDR1 is MNHEY, CDR2 SMNVEV, per germline (reference sequence). CDR3 amino acids: CASSLYGSGYEQYF. The CDR3 DNA sequence: TGTGCCAGCAGTTTATATGGGTCGGGTTACGAGCAGTACTTC.

The rearrangement links TRBV7-9 to TRBJ2-3; maybe TRBD2 (7 bases). Per the germline V gene, CDR1 is SEHNR and CDR2 is FQNEAQ (reference sequence). V lost 1 base and J lost 2, with 10 bases in between. This CDR3 comprises 15 residues. CDR3 bases: TGTGCCAGCAGCTTAGGGGGGGGGCTCACAGATACGCAGTATTTT. It translates to CASSLGGGLTDTQYF.

The genes are TRBV7-9 and TRBJ2-7; 11 bases are a match to TRBD2. V lost 3 bases, J lost 2 bases, and 3 bases stayed unmatched. The CDR3 covers 15 residues. CDR1 SEHNR and CDR2 FQNEAQ come from the germline V gene (reference sequence). The CDR3 region has the DNA TGTGCCAGCAGCTTTAGCGGGAGGGGAACCTACGAGCAGTACTTC. Protein sequence: CASSFSGRGTYEQYF.

The chain uses TRBV4-3 and TRBJ2-5, with 8 bases identical to TRBD1. The CDR3 has 16 amino acids. V shed 1 base and J 5 bases; nucleotides not matched to a gene: 9. Germline V gene sequence: CDR1 LGHNA, CDR2 YSLEER. The CDR3 bases are TGCGCCAGCAGCCAAGGGGGCAGGGGGCGATGGGAGACCCAGTACTTC. Translated: CASSQGGRGRWETQYF.